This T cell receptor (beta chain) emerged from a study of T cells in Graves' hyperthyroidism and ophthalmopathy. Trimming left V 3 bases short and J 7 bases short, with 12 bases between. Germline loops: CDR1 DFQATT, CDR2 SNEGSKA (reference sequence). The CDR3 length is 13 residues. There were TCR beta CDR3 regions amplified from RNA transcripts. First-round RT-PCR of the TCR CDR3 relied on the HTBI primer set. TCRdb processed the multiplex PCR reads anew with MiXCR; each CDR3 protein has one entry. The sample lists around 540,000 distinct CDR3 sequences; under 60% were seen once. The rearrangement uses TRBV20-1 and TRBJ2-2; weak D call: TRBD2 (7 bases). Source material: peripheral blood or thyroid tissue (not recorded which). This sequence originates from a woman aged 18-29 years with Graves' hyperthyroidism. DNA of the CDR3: TGCAGTGCTAGTGATAGGGGGGGCGGGGAGCTGTTTTTT. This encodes CSASDRGGGELFF.